Below, 17 T cell receptor beta chains from the same sample are listed, as sequenced in a study of T cells in Graves' hyperthyroidism and ophthalmopathy. Amplification targeted TCR beta CDR3 regions from RNA transcripts. First-round RT-PCR with HTBI primers amplified the TCR CDR3 region. TCRdb ran MiXCR on the multiplex PCR reads and lists one entry per CDR3 protein. Of about 350,000 distinct CDR3 sequences in the sample, 15% to 20% were seen once. The specimen was blood. The receptors here all came from a woman aged 40-49 years with Graves' ophthalmopathy.

The table lists this clonotype with many counts. The rearrangement joins TRBV19 to TRBJ2-6; D not resolved. V was pared by 7 bases and J by 0 bases, with 10 bases between. This CDR3 comprises 15 residues. The germline V gene has CDR1 LNHDA and CDR2 SQIVND (reference sequence). The CDR3 loop is CASNQLSSGANVLTF. The DNA for the CDR3 is TGTGCCAGTAATCAATTGAGCTCTGGGGCCAACGTCCTGACTTTC. Full variable domain (remainder filled in from reference TRBV19 and TRBJ2-6): DGGITQSPKYLFRKEGQNVTLSCEQNLNHDAMYWYRQDPGQGLRLIYYSQIVNDFQKGDIAEGYSVSREKKESFPLTVTSAQKNPTAFYLCASNQLSSGANVLTFGAGSRLTVL.

This clonotype was recorded only once. The chain has TRBV30 and TRBJ1-1, with D hard to call. This CDR3 has 12 residues. CDR1 and CDR2 (germline): GTSNPN, SVGIG (reference sequence). V was trimmed by 2 bases and J by 8 bases, leaving 12 bases between them. The CDR3, as DNA: TGTGCCTGGAGTCCCCGGGCAGTAGAAGCTTTCTTT. Its protein is CAWSPRAVEAFF. Variable domain in full (rest from reference TRBV30 and TRBJ1-1): SQTIHQWPATLVQPVGSPLSLECTVEGTSNPNLYWYRQAAGRGLQLLFYSVGIGQISSEVPQNLSASRPQDRQFILSSKKLLLSDSGFYLCAWSPRAVEAFFGQGTRLTVV.

This clonotype was counted at least ten times. The CDR3 is CSARDELAGDQETQYF. CDR3 coding DNA: TGCAGTGCTAGAGATGAACTAGCGGGCGACCAAGAGACCCAGTACTTC. V gene TRBV20-1 combines with J gene TRBJ2-5; 9 bases align to TRBD2. Germline V gene sequence: CDR1 DFQATT, CDR2 SNEGSKA (reference sequence). This CDR3 is 16 amino acids long. V shed 0 bases, J shed 0 bases, and the junction held 5 bases outside the gene matches.

Ten or more counts support this clonotype. The chain has TRBV28 and TRBJ2-4, with no clear D. Germline CDR1 is MDHEN and CDR2 is SYDVKM. CDR3 length: 14 amino acids. V was clipped by 3 bases and J by 8 bases, with 14 bases between them. The CDR3 region is CASSFGVYVDIQYF. The CDR3 DNA reads as TGTGCCAGCAGTTTTGGGGTGTATGTGGACATTCAGTACTTC.

This clonotype was seen at least ten times. V is TRBV15 and J is TRBJ1-2, with no clear D. V shed 0 bases and J shed 7 bases, with 21 bases lying between them. Germline V gene lookup returns CDR1 LNHNV and CDR2 YYDKDF (reference sequence). The CDR3 is 17 residues long. The CDR3 nucleotides read TGTGCCACCAGCAGAGATTCGTCGGGCCTTTCGGTCGGTGGCTACACCTTC. This translates into CATSRDSSGLSVGGYTF.

In its sample, this clonotype was seen many times. The chain uses TRBV29-1 and TRBJ2-5; TRBD2 aligns across 8 bases. CDR1 and CDR2 (germline): SQVTM, ANQGSEA. The ends lost 3 bases at V and 4 bases at J; junction bases unmatched: 4. The CDR3 contains 13 residues. This CDR3 is CSVEPGGGETQYF. In nucleotides, the CDR3 is TGCAGCGTTGAGCCGGGAGGGGGAGAGACCCAGTACTTC.

This clonotype was seen many times. The chain's CDR3 is CASSVVAGGEQYF. Here the CDR3 DNA reads TGTGCCAGCAGCGTAGTTGCTGGAGGCGAGCAGTACTTC. The chain is built from TRBV9 and TRBJ2-7, with D perhaps TRBD2 (5 bases). This CDR3 is built from 13 residues. Germline-derived CDR1 and CDR2 are SGDLS and YYNGEE. V dropped 0 bases and J dropped 6 bases, with 10 bases sitting between them.

In its sample, this clonotype was seen many times. V is TRBV27 and J is TRBJ2-7; D not certain. The CDR3 sequence is 11 residues long. In germline, CDR1 is MNHEY, CDR2 SMNVEV (reference sequence). The V gene lost 10 bases and the J gene lost 3 bases, with 10 bases spanning the gap. The CDR3 bases are TGTGCCACCCTTACAAACTACGAGCAGTACTTC. Encoded protein: CATLTNYEQYF.

This clonotype was counted many times. A read error may be the cause here, since a much bigger clone is one base away. This chain joins TRBV5-1 and TRBJ2-2, with D perhaps matching TRBD2 (7 bases). V was shortened by 3 bases and J by 4 bases, with 19 bases between the two germline ends. The CDR3 runs 17 residues. CDR1 is SGHRS, CDR2 YFSETQ, per germline. CDR3 sequence reads: CASSSVGGGPSTGELFF. DNA of the CDR3: TGCGCCAGCAGCTCGGTAGGGGGAGGGCCAAGCACCGGGGAGCTGTTTTTT.

In its sample, this clonotype was seen many times. DNA for the CDR3: TGTGCCAGCAGCTCTTCTAGCGGGGGACTCTACGAGCAGTACTTC. Translation gives CASSSSSGGLYEQYF. The V call is TRBV7-2, the J call TRBJ2-7; the match to TRBD2 covers 10 bases. The ends lost 4 bases at V and 3 bases at J; junction bases unmatched: 6. CDR1 is SGHTA, CDR2 FQGNSA, per germline. The CDR3 contains 15 residues.

In its sample, this clonotype was seen many times. CDR3 DNA sequence: TGTGCCAGCAGGTTAACCCAGGGACAGCTGAACACTGAAGCTTTCTTT. This gives the protein CASRLTQGQLNTEAFF. The rearrangement joins TRBV12-3 or TRBV12-4 to TRBJ1-1, with TRBD1 identical over 7 bases. CDR3 length equals 16 residues. With V trimmed by 6 bases and J by 0 bases, 10 bases remained unmatched.

For this clonotype: This may stem from a read error, because a much larger clone lies one nucleotide away. The chain employs TRBV11-2 and TRBJ1-3; D not resolved. In germline, CDR1 is SGHAT, CDR2 FQNNGV. Trimming removed 8 bases at V and 0 bases at J, with 8 bases between. The CDR3 loop spans 13 amino acids. The CDR3 reads CASGQDSGNTIYF. For the CDR3, the DNA is TGTGCCAGCGGCCAGGACTCTGGAAACACCATATATTTT.

Ten or more counts support this clonotype. The chain combines TRBV5-1 with TRBJ2-2; 7 nucleotides line up with TRBD1. Trimming at V came to 4 bases and at J to 7 bases, leaving 7 bases not matched to a gene. The CDR3 contains 14 residues. CDR1 SGHRS and CDR2 YFSETQ come from the germline V gene. CDR3 region: CASSPITGDGELFF. Here the CDR3 DNA reads TGCGCCAGCAGCCCAATTACAGGGGACGGGGAGCTGTTTTTT.

This clonotype was seen many times. The J gene is TRBJ1-6, the V gene TRBV28; 11 bases map to TRBD1. The V gene end was trimmed by 5 bases and the J gene end by 7 bases; junction bases not matched to a gene: 7. This CDR3 contains 16 residues. Per the germline V gene, CDR1 is MDHEN and CDR2 is SYDVKM. The CDR3 nucleotides are TGTGCCAGCAGTCGTTTCGGACAGGGGGCCAATTCACCCCTCCACTTT. Its protein is CASSRFGQGANSPLHF. Full variable domain (missing parts from reference TRBV28 and TRBJ1-6): DVKVTQSSRYLVKRTGEKVFLECVQDMDHENMFWYRQDPGLGLRLIYFSYDVKMKEKGDIPEGYSVSREKKERFSLILESASTNQTSMYLCASSRFGQGANSPLHFGNGTRLTVT.

This clonotype has a count of ten or more. This chain links TRBV7-9 with TRBJ2-5; D not certain. Germline loops: CDR1 SEHNR, CDR2 FQNEAQ (reference sequence). This CDR3 has 12 residues. The V end lost 5 bases, the J end lost 5 bases, and 9 bases lay between the germline ends. The CDR3 protein is CASSHYRETQYF. The DNA for the CDR3 is TGTGCCAGCAGCCACTACCGGGAGACCCAGTACTTC.

There are many counts of this clonotype. The gene calls are TRBV20-1 and TRBJ2-4; TRBD2 aligns across 12 bases. With 5 bases clipped from V and 4 bases from J, the junction kept 9 bases outside the gene matches. There are 16 residues in the CDR3. Germline values: CDR1 DFQATT, CDR2 SNEGSKA (reference sequence). The CDR3 here is CSASDRLAGAKNIQYF. In nucleotides, the CDR3 is TGCAGTGCTTCTGATAGACTAGCGGGAGCGAAAAACATTCAGTACTTC.

The chain uses TRBV19 and TRBJ2-5; D remains unclear. The CDR3 loop spans 14 amino acids. V was cut by 3 bases and J by 6 bases, with 14 bases left in between. Germline loops: CDR1 LNHDA, CDR2 SQIVND (reference sequence). Written as DNA, the CDR3 is TGTGCCAGTAGTATCTACGATAACCCCCAGACCCAGTACTTC. Protein sequence: CASSIYDNPQTQYF.